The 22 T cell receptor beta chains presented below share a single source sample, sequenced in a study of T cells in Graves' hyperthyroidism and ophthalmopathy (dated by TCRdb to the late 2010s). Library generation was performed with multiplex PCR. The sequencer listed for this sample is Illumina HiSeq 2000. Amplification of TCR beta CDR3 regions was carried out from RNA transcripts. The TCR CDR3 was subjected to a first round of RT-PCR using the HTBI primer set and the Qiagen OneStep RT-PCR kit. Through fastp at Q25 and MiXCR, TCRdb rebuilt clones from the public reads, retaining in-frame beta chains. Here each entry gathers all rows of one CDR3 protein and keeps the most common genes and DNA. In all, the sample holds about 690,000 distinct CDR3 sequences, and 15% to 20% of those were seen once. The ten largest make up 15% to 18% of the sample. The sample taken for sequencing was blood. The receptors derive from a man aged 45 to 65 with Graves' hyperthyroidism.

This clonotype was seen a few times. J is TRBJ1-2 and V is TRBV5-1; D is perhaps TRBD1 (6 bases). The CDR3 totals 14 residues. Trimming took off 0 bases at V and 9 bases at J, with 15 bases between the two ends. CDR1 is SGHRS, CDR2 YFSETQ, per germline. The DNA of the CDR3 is TGCGCCAGCAGCTTGGGTGGCAGGGGCGGCAGCTACACCTTC. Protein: CASSLGGRGGSYTF. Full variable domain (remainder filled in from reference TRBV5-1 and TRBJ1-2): KAGVTQTPRYLIKTRGQQVTLSCSPISGHRSVSWYQQTPGQGLQFLFEYFSETQRNKGNFPGRFSGRQFSNSRSEMNVSTLELGDSALYLCASSLGGRGGSYTFGSGTRLTVV.

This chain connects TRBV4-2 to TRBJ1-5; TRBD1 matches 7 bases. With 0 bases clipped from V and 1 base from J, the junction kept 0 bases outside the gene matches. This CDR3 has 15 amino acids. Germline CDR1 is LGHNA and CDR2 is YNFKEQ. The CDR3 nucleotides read TGTGCCAGCAGCCAAGAGGGACAGAGCAATCAGCCCCAGCATTTT. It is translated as CASSQEGQSNQPQHF.

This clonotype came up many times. The CDR3 sequence: CASSLGTGGFQETQYF. As DNA, the CDR3 is TGTGCCAGCAGCTTAGGGACAGGGGGCTTCCAAGAGACCCAGTACTTC. The V and J genes are TRBV11-2 and TRBJ2-5; 11 bases align to TRBD1. The length of the CDR3 is 16 residues. V dropped 1 base and J dropped 1; count of bases not matched to a gene: 2. Germline V gene lookup returns CDR1 SGHAT and CDR2 FQNNGV.

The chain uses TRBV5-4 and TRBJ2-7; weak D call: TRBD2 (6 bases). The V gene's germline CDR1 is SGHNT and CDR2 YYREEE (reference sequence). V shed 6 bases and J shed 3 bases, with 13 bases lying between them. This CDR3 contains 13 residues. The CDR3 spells CASTPPGGYEQYF. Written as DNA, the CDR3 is TGTGCCAGCACTCCTCCCGGGGGCTACGAGCAGTACTTC.

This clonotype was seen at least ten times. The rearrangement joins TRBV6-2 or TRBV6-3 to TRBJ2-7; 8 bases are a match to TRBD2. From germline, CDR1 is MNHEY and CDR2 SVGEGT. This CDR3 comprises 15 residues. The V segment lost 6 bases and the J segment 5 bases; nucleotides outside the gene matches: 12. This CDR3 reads CASSNHGTRENEQYF. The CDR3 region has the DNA TGTGCCAGCAGCAACCACGGGACTAGGGAAAACGAGCAGTACTTC.

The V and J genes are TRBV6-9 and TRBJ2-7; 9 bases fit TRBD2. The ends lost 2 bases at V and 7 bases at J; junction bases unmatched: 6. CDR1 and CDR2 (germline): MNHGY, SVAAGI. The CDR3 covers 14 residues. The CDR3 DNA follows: TGTGCCAGCAGTTATATAGCGGGAGTGGGTGAGCAGTACTTC. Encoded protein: CASSYIAGVGEQYF.

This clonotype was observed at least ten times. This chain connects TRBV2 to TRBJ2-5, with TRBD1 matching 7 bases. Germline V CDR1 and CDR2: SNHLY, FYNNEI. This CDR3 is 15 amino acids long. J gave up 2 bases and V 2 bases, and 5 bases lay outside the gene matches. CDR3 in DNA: TGTGCCAGCAGTGAAAGGGCCAGGGGGCAAGAGACCCAGTACTTC. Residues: CASSERARGQETQYF.

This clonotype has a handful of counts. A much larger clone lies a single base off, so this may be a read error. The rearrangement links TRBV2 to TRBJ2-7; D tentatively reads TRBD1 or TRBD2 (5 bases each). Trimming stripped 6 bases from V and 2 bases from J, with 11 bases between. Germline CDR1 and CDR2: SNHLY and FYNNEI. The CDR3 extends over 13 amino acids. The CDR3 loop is CASREGSPYEQYF. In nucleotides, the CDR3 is TGTGCCAGCAGAGAGGGGAGCCCCTACGAGCAGTACTTC.

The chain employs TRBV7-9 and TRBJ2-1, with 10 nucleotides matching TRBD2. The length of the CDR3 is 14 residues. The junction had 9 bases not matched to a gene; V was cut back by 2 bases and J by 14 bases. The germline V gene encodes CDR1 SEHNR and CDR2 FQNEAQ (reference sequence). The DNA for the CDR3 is TGTGCCAGCAGCTTATCTGGACTAGCGGAGAGGGAGTTCTTC. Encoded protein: CASSLSGLAEREFF.

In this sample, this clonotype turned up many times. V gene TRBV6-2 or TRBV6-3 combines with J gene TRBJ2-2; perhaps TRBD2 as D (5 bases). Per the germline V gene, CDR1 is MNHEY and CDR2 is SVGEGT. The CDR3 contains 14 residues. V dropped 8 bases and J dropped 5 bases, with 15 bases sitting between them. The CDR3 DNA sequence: TGTGCCAGCCGTCCGGGAAGTTGGACCGGGGAGCTGTTTTTT. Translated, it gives CASRPGSWTGELFF.

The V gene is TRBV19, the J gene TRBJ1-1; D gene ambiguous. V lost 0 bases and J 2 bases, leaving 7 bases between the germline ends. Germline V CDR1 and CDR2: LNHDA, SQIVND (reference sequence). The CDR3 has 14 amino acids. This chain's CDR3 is CASSIDHGNTEAFF. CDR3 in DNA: TGTGCCAGTAGTATAGATCATGGTAACACTGAAGCTTTCTTT.

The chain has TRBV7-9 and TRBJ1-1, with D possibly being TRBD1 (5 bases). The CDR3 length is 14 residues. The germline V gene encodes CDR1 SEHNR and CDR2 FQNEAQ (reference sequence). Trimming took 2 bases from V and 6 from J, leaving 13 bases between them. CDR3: CASSLYPGGSEAFF. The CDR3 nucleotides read TGTGCCAGCAGCTTATATCCCGGGGGATCTGAAGCTTTCTTT. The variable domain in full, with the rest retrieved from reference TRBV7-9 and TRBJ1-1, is DTGVSQNPRHKITKRGQNVTFRCDPISEHNRLYWYRQTLGQGPEFLTYFQNEAQLEKSRLLSDRFSAERPKGSFSTLEIQRTEQGDSAMYLCASSLYPGGSEAFFGQGTRLTVV.

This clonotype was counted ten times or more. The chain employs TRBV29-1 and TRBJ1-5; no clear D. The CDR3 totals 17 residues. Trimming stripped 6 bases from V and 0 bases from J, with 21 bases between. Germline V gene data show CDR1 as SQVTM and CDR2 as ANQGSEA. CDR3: CSVRPPEERYSNQPQHF. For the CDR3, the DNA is TGCAGCGTCCGACCCCCGGAGGAGCGCTATAGCAATCAGCCCCAGCATTTT.

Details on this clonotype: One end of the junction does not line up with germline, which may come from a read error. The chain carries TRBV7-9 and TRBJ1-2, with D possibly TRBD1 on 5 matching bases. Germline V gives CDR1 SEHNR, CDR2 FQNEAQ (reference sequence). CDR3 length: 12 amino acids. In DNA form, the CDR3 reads TGTGCCAGCAGCTTCTCAGGGTCTGGCGACACCTTC. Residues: CASSFSGSGDTF.

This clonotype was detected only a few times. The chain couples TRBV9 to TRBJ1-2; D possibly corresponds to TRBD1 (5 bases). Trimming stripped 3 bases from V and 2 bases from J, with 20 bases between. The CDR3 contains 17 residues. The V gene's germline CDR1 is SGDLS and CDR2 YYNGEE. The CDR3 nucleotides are TGTGCCAGCAGCGGATGGAGTAGGGGATTGGAGAACTATGGCTACACCTTC. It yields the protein CASSGWSRGLENYGYTF.

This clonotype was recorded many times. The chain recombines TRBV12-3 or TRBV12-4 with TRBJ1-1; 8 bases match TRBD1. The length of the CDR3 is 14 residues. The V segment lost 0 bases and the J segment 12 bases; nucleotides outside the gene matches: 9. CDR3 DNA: TGTGCCAGCAGTTTAGCGGAATGGACAGGGCAACCTTTCTTT. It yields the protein CASSLAEWTGQPFF.

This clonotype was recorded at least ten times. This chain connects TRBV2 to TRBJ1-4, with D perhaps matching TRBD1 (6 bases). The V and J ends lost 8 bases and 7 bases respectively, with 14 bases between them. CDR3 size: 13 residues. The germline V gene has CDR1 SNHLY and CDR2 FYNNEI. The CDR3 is CASCRGVREKLFF. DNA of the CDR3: TGTGCCAGCTGTAGGGGGGTACGTGAAAAACTGTTTTTT.

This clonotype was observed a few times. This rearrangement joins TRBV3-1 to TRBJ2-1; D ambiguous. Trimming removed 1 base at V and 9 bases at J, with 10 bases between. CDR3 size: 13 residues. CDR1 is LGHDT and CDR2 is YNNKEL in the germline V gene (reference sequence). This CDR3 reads CASSQAPEGEQFF. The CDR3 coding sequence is TGTGCCAGCAGCCAAGCCCCGGAAGGTGAGCAGTTCTTC.

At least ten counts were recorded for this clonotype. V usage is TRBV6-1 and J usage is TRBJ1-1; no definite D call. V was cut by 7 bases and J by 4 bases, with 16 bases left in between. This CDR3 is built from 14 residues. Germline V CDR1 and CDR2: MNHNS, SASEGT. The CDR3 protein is CASNTQIRPTEAFF. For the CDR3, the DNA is TGTGCCAGCAATACCCAGATTCGGCCCACTGAAGCTTTCTTT.

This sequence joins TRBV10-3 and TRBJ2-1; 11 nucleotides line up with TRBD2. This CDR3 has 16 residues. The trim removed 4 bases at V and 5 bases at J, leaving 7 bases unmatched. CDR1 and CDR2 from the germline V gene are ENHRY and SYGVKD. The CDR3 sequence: CAISGLAGGPDNEQFF. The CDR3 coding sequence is TGTGCCATCAGTGGATTAGCGGGAGGGCCTGACAATGAGCAGTTCTTC.

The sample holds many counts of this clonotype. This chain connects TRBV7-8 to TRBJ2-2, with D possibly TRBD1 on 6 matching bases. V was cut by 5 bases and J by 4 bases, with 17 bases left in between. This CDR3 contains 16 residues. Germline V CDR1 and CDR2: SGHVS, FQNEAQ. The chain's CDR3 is CASSPMLLGGTGELFF. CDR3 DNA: TGTGCCAGCAGCCCAATGCTTCTAGGGGGCACCGGGGAGCTGTTTTTT.

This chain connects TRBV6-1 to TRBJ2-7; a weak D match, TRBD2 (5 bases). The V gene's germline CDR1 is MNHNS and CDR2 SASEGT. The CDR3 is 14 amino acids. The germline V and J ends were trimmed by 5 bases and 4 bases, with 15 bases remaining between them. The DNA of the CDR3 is TGTGCCAGCAGTATCCGGGAAAAGTCATACGAGCAGTACTTC. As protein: CASSIREKSYEQYF.